A selection of T cell receptor beta chains follows, all from one sample in a study of control samples from healthy donors and cancer patients. Profiled with immunoSEQ multiplex PCR; TCRdb holds only in-frame clones, not every one. The sample holds 130,000 or so clones, more than 80% seen once. Sequencing input: blood. All receptors derive from a man in his forties in good health. Each CDR3 is given with its conserved first and last residue. Fields, in order: clone size, J gene, D gene, V gene, CDR3 DNA, CDR3 protein. The D gene is left open where the match is weak. The size field is filled for only some rows; it gives once, few, many or a size class.

. | TRBJ1-1 | . | TRBV30 | TGTGCCTGGAGTGTAAGAGAGCGGACTGAAGCTTTCTTT | CAWSVRERTEAFF
once | TRBJ2-1 | TRBD2 | TRBV10-3 | TGTGCCATCAGTGAGGGACCCGGGGGGGCAAATGAGCAGTTCTTC | CAISEGPGGANEQFF
once | TRBJ2-1 | . | TRBV2 | TGTGCCAGCAGTAAGGGGGGGCGTACCAATGAGCAGTTCTTC | CASSKGGRTNEQFF
once | TRBJ2-5 | . | TRBV7-9 | TGTGCCAGCAGCCCCGGGCCGGGACTTCAAGAGACCCAGTACTTC | CASSPGPGLQETQYF
once | TRBJ2-1 | TRBD1 | TRBV19 | TGTGCCAGTCGGGATCCGGGACAGGGCGCCGGTGAGCAGTTCTTC | CASRDPGQGAGEQFF
. | TRBJ2-7 | TRBD1 | TRBV5-6 | TGTGCCAGCAGCTTTCCCGGGACAGGTTTCTACGAGCAGTACTTC | CASSFPGTGFYEQYF
. | TRBJ2-3 | . | TRBV6-1 | TGTGCCAGCAGTGAAAGTGACTCAGGAGTTACGCAGTATTTT | CASSESDSGVTQYF
. | TRBJ1-3 | . | TRBV28 | TGTGCCAGCAGGTGGACGGAACTCTCTGGAAACACCATATATTTT | CASRWTELSGNTIYF
. | TRBJ1-3 | TRBD1 | TRBV11-2 | TGTGCCAGCAGCTACAACAGGGGTTTATCTGGAAACACCATATATTTT | CASSYNRGLSGNTIYF
. | TRBJ1-3 | . | TRBV9 | TGTGCCAGCAGCGCAGAACTAGGGGGAGGGGACACCATATATTTT | CASSAELGGGDTIYF
. | TRBJ1-5 | . | TRBV2 | TGTGCCAGCAGTTACGGACGGGACGTTCGGGGCAATCAGCCCCAGCATTTT | CASSYGRDVRGNQPQHF
. | TRBJ1-6 | . | TRBV6-1 | TGTGCCAGCAGTGAAGTTGGGGTCTTCTATAATTCACCCCTCCACTTT | CASSEVGVFYNSPLHF
. | TRBJ1-6 | . | TRBV27 | TGTGCCATAAGACTAGCCTATAATTCACCCCTCCACTTT | CAIRLAYNSPLHF
. | TRBJ1-5 | . | TRBV2 | TGTGCCAGCATGAGGGGAGGGGGGAATCAGCCCCAGCATTTT | CASMRGGGNQPQHF
. | TRBJ2-1 | . | TRBV5-4 | TGTGCCAGCAGCTTGGGAGTGGGCGGGGGCCCCAGGAGTGAGCAGTTCTTC | CASSLGVGGGPRSEQFF
. | TRBJ1-6 | . | TRBV6-1 | TGTGCCAGCAGTGAGATTTGGGGGTCCAATTCACCCCTCCACTTT | CASSEIWGSNSPLHF
. | TRBJ1-6 | TRBD1 | TRBV11-2 | TGTGCCAGCAGCTTAGATTCGAGATCGGGACAGGGGAGTAATTCACCCCTCCACTTT | CASSLDSRSGQGSNSPLHF
. | TRBJ1-1 | . | TRBV18 | TGTGCCAGCTCACTCAAGGACGGCACTGAAGCTTTCTTT | CASSLKDGTEAFF
. | TRBJ1-2 | TRBD1 | TRBV9 | TGTGCCAGCAGCCCCCGGACAGGGGGATATGGCTACACCTTC | CASSPRTGGYGYTF
once | TRBJ1-4 | . | TRBV5-1 | TGCGCCAGCAGCAGGGGTTCTAATGAAAAACTGTTTTTT | CASSRGSNEKLFF
once | TRBJ2-7 | . | TRBV20-1 | TGCAGTGCTAGGGAGGCGGGCGAGCAGTACTTC | CSAREAGEQYF
. | TRBJ1-1 | . | TRBV27 | TGTGCCAGCGTCCCCGATTCAAACACTGAAGCTTTCTTT | CASVPDSNTEAFF
once | TRBJ2-2 | . | TRBV6-5 | TGTGCCAGTCGGCGGCTTACGAACACCGGGGAGCTGTTTTTT | CASRRLTNTGELFF
. | TRBJ2-5 | TRBD1 | TRBV7-9 | TGTGCCAGCAGCTCCCCTCGGGACAGCCAAGAGACCCAGTACTTC | CASSSPRDSQETQYF
. | TRBJ1-1 | . | TRBV18 | TGTGCCAGCTCACAGACGGTAGATAACACTGAAGCTTTCTTT | CASSQTVDNTEAFF
. | TRBJ2-1 | . | TRBV7-3 | TGTGCCAGCAGCTTAACGCTGGACAATGAGCAGTTCTTC | CASSLTLDNEQFF
few | TRBJ1-2 | . | TRBV29-1 | TGCAGCGTGCTGGAGGCACCAACTAACTATGGCTACACCTTC | CSVLEAPTNYGYTF
. | TRBJ2-3 | . | TRBV20-1 | TGCAGTGCTAGTTCCCCCTCTTCTGGAGATACGCAGTATTTT | CSASSPSSGDTQYF
. | TRBJ2-5 | TRBD2 | TRBV9 | TGTGCCAGCAGCGGCCGGGGGGATACTAAAGAGACCCAGTACTTC | CASSGRGDTKETQYF
. | TRBJ1-6 | TRBD1 | TRBV4-1 | TGCGCCAGCAGCCAAGGCCGGACAGGGAGCAGGGATTCACCCCTCCACTTT | CASSQGRTGSRDSPLHF
. | TRBJ1-2 | TRBD1 | TRBV5-1 | TGCGCCAGCAGCTTGAACAGGGGAGGTGGTGGCTACACCTTC | CASSLNRGGGGYTF
. | TRBJ1-6 | . | TRBV10-3 | TGTGCCATCAGTGAGTACGGACAGAATTCACCCCTCCACTTT | CAISEYGQNSPLHF
. | TRBJ1-1 | . | TRBV30 | TGTGCCTGGAGTGTACCGCGGGAAGCTTTCTTT | CAWSVPREAFF
. | TRBJ2-1 | TRBD1 | TRBV5-4 | TGTGCCACCACCCTGACAGGGGTCTACAATGAGCAGTTCTTC | CATTLTGVYNEQFF
. | TRBJ2-5 | . | TRBV10-3 | TGTGCCATCAGTGACGGCGGGAAAGCACAAGAGACCCAGTACTTC | CAISDGGKAQETQYF
. | TRBJ2-3 | TRBD2 | TRBV3-1/TRBV3-2 | TGTGCCAGCAGATCCGGGACTAGCGGCACAGATACGCAGTATTTT | CASRSGTSGTDTQYF
. | TRBJ2-7 | TRBD1 | TRBV18 | TGTGCCAGCTCACTCCGGGACAGGGGGGAGCAGTACTTC | CASSLRDRGEQYF
. | TRBJ2-5 | TRBD1 | TRBV15 | TGTGCCACCAGCAGAGTACCGGGACAGGGGATACAAGAGACCCAGTACTTC | CATSRVPGQGIQETQYF
. | TRBJ1-1 | . | TRBV3-1/TRBV3-2 | TGTGCCAGTACCTGGGGGGGCACTGAAGCTTTCTTT | CASTWGGTEAFF
. | TRBJ2-7 | . | TRBV5-8 | TGTGCCAGCAGCTTCCAAGTCTACGAGCAGTACTTC | CASSFQVYEQYF
. | TRBJ2-1 | . | TRBV11-2 | TGTGCCAGCACTCTCGATGGCGGGGCCTACAATGAGCAGTTCTTC | CASTLDGGAYNEQFF
once | TRBJ2-3 | . | TRBV9 | TGTGCCAGCAGCGTAGCTACGGAGATGTTGGCGCAGTATTTT | CASSVATEMLAQYF
. | TRBJ1-3 | . | TRBV11-2 | TGTGCCAGCAGCCCCATCCAAAACACCATATATTTT | CASSPIQNTIYF
. | TRBJ1-1 | TRBD1 | TRBV5-4 | TGTGCCAGCAGCTTGGTACAGGGGGTGGGAACTGAAGCTTTCTTT | CASSLVQGVGTEAFF
. | TRBJ2-7 | . | TRBV5-4 | TGTGCCAGCAGCTTGGTAGGGCCTTACGAGCAGTACTTC | CASSLVGPYEQYF
. | TRBJ1-6 | . | TRBV2 | TGTGCCAGCCGTATGGGGTCTGATGGGGATTCACCCCTCCACTTT | CASRMGSDGDSPLHF
. | TRBJ1-6 | TRBD1 | TRBV12-5 | TGTGCTAGTGGTTGGGGGAAGGGGGCTTGGAATTCACCCCTCCACTTT | CASGWGKGAWNSPLHF
. | TRBJ2-3 | TRBD2 | TRBV9 | TGTGCCAGCAGCGTAGCTGTGGGACTAGCCACAGATACGCAGTATTTT | CASSVAVGLATDTQYF
. | TRBJ1-2 | . | TRBV30 | TGTGCCTGGAGTGCCCTTCGGGGTGACTATGGCTACACCTTC | CAWSALRGDYGYTF
once | TRBJ2-2 | . | TRBV5-1 | TGCGCCAGCAGCCTCGGAGCTCACTCGAACACCGGGGAGCTGTTTTTT | CASSLGAHSNTGELFF
. | TRBJ1-4 | . | TRBV9 | TGTGCCAGCAGCGTAGCAGGGGCAACTAATGAAAAACTGTTTTTT | CASSVAGATNEKLFF
once | TRBJ2-5 | TRBD1 | TRBV6-5 | TGTGCCAGCAGACGACAGGGGGCCCAGGGGACCCAGTACTTC | CASRRQGAQGTQYF
. | TRBJ2-1 | TRBD1 | TRBV5-5 | TGTGCCAGCAGCTCGGGGGACAGGTTGTACAATGAGCAGTTCTTC | CASSSGDRLYNEQFF
. | TRBJ2-1 | TRBD2 | TRBV5-1 | TGCGCCAGCAGCGGAGGAGCGGGGGGCCCCGGTCTCTACAATGAGCAGTTCTTC | CASSGGAGGPGLYNEQFF
. | TRBJ2-5 | . | TRBV29-1 | TGCAGCGTCGCAAGGGGCAGACTGGAGACCCAGTACTTC | CSVARGRLETQYF
. | TRBJ1-4 | . | TRBV27 | TGTGCCAGCAGTTCAGTTGCAACTAATGAAAAACTGTTTTTT | CASSSVATNEKLFF
. | TRBJ1-1 | . | TRBV5-6 | TGTGCCAGCAGCGTACCGGGACGAAAGAACACTGAAGCTTTCTTT | CASSVPGRKNTEAFF